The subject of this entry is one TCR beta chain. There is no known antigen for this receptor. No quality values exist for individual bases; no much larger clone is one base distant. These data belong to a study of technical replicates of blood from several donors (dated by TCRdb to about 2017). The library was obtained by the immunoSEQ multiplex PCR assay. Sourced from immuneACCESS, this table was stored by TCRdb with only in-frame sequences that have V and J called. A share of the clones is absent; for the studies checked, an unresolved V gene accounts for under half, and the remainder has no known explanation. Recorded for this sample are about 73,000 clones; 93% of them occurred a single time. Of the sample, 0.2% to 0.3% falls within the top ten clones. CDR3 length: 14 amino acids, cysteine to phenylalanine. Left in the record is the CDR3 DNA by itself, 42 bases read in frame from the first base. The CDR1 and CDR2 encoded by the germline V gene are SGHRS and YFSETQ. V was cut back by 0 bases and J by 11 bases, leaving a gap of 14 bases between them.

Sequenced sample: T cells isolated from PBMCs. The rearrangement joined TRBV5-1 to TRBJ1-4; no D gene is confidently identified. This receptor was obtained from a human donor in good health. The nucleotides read TGCGCCAGCAGCTTGGTTTCCCCTCACGGGAAACTGTTTTTT. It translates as CASSLVSPHGKLFF. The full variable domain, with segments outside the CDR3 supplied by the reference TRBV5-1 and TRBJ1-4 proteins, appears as KAGVTQTPRYLIKTRGQQVTLSCSPISGHRSVSWYQQTPGQGLQFLFEYFSETQRNKGNFPGRFSGRQFSNSRSEMNVSTLELGDSALYLCASSLVSPHGKLFFGSGTQLSVL.